This T cell receptor (beta chain) was captured by sequencing in a study of T cell changes during pregnancy in multiple sclerosis (dated by TCRdb to about 2019). In terms of the full investigation: The study examined how the T cell repertoire changed over the course of pregnancy in women with multiple sclerosis.

Points on this clone: There is no known antigen for this receptor. Qualities for individual bases were not recorded, and no much larger clone is one base off.

Libraries were built with the immunoSEQ multiplex PCR assay. TCRdb took this table from immuneACCESS and kept in-frame rearrangements with V and J called. Such tables lack part of the clones; where checked against another copy, unresolved V genes explain under half of the gap, and the rest is unexplained. The sample yields about 42,000 clones; 88% were counted once. Around 1% of the sample lies in the top ten. The CDR3 runs 15 residues from the cysteine to the phenylalanine. Only the CDR3 part of the read is kept: 45 bases, read in frame from the first base. CDR1 and CDR2 (SGHAT, FQDESV) derive from the germline V gene (reference sequence). The junction shows trimming of 3 bases on V and 0 bases on J, and the gene matches do not reach 4 bases of it.

This specimen consisted of CD4+ T cells from peripheral blood mononuclear cells, obtained in the second trimester of pregnancy. The receptor was derived from a female donor with multiple sclerosis, enrolled in a pregnancy study. Recombination joined TRBV11-1 with TRBJ2-7, with TRBD1 matching 8 junction bases. The CDR3 reads as follows: CASSLGTGASYEQYF. The DNA sequence is given as TGTGCCAGCAGCTTGGGGACAGGAGCCTCCTACGAGCAGTACTTC.